The 19 T cell receptor beta chains presented below share a single source sample, sequenced in a study of blood T cells in healthy people across ages. Primers used in a second PCR of about 6 to 11 cycles were a sample-barcoded 5' primer and a J-beta primer mix. TCRdb re-called the 5' RACE reads through MiXCR, storing one row per CDR3 protein. The data show over 1,500,000 distinct CDR3 sequences, about two fifths seen once. The sample was blood. Receptors originate from a human donor in good health.

The rearrangement links TRBV20-1 to TRBJ1-2, with 8 bases fitting TRBD1. Germline loops: CDR1 DFQATT, CDR2 SNEGSKA (reference sequence). Losses at the gene ends were 1 base for V and 9 bases for J; bases not matched to a gene: 10. The CDR3 is 14 amino acids. CDR3 coding DNA: TGCAGTGCTAGAGGGACAGGGTTGATGCTGAGCTACACCTTC. Translated: CSARGTGLMLSYTF.

The chain is built from TRBV27 and TRBJ2-7; 8 bases agree with TRBD1. This CDR3 contains 15 residues. Germline trimming cut 2 bases from V and 4 bases from J; bases unmatched to any gene: 7. CDR1 is MNHEY and CDR2 is SMNVEV in the germline V gene (reference sequence). CDR3 sequence (DNA): TGTGCCAGCAGTTTAACTGGACAGGGACTGTACGAGCAGTACTTC. It is translated as CASSLTGQGLYEQYF.

CDR3 sequence reads: CSHRDTSRRTQYF. The CDR3 bases are TGCAGCCACCGGGACACCAGCAGGAGAACGCAGTATTTT. The chain links TRBV20-1 to TRBJ2-3, with D possibly being TRBD1 (6 bases). The germline CDR1 and CDR2 sequences are DFQATT and SNEGSKA (reference sequence). This CDR3 is 13 amino acids long.

About this clonotype: At one end the junction does not follow the germline gene, possibly because of a read error. J is TRBJ2-6 and V is TRBV11-2; D perhaps matches TRBD1 (5 bases). CDR3 length: 16 amino acids. Looked up from germline, CDR1 is SGHAT and CDR2 is FQNNGV. The CDR3 loop is CASSLTAGSGANVRTF. CDR3 bases: TGTGCCAGCAGCCTCACGGCAGGCTCTGGGGCCAACGTCCGGACTTTC. The full variable domain, rest sourced from reference TRBV11-2 and TRBJ2-6, is EAGVAQSPRYKIIEKRQSVAFWCNPISGHATLYWYQQILGQGPKLLIQFQNNGVVDDSQLPKDRFSAERLKGVDSTLKIQPAKLEDSAVYLCASSLTAGSGANVRTFGAGSRLTVL.

This chain links TRBV9 with TRBJ2-5; TRBD1 or TRBD2 may be the D gene (5 bases each). Germline V lookup: CDR1 SGDLS, CDR2 YYNGEE. This CDR3 has 14 residues. V lost 4 bases, J lost 5 bases, and 15 bases lay in between. CDR3 protein: CASSRGRARETQYF. In DNA form, the CDR3 reads TGTGCCAGCAGCCGGGGCAGGGCGAGGGAGACCCAGTACTTC.

J is TRBJ2-3 and V is TRBV5-1; D assignment may be TRBD1 or TRBD2 (5 bases each). The CDR3 covers 15 residues. Trimming removed 5 bases from V and 1 base from J, with 14 bases in between. The germline V gene encodes CDR1 SGHRS and CDR2 YFSETQ. The CDR3 loop is CASRRDQVRTDTQYF. CDR3 bases: TGCGCCAGCAGACGGGACCAGGTTCGCACAGATACGCAGTATTTT.

The chain joins TRBV2 to TRBJ2-3; tentative D call: TRBD1 (7 bases). There are 13 residues in the CDR3. V shed 10 bases and J shed 3 bases, with 14 bases lying between them. Germline-derived CDR1 and CDR2 are SNHLY and FYNNEI. The CDR3 loop is CATRQGGTDTQYF. CDR3 nucleotide sequence: TGTGCCACCAGGCAGGGGGGAACAGATACGCAGTATTTT.

V usage is TRBV12-3 or TRBV12-4 and J usage is TRBJ1-5; 10 bases align to TRBD1. The length of the CDR3 is 16 residues. The V gene end was trimmed by 3 bases and the J gene end by 0 bases; junction bases not matched to a gene: 2. The DNA for the CDR3 is TGTGCCAGCAGTTTCGGGACAGGGGTTAGCAATCAGCCCCAGCATTTT. It encodes CASSFGTGVSNQPQHF.

As concerns this clonotype: Just one base apart from a much larger clone, this may be a read error. V is TRBV6-5 and J is TRBJ1-2, with D tentatively TRBD1 (5 bases). Germline CDR1 reads MNHEY; CDR2 reads SVGAGI. Trimming shortened V by 6 bases and J by 6 bases, and 14 bases separated the two germline ends. The CDR3 has 13 residues. CDR3 bases: TGTGCCAGCAGGGCCGGGGGTGTACATGGCTACACCTTC. The encoded protein is CASRAGGVHGYTF.

The V and J genes are TRBV5-1 and TRBJ2-5; 7 bases match TRBD1. This CDR3 is 15 amino acids long. The V gene end was trimmed by 7 bases and the J gene end by 11 bases; junction bases not matched to a gene: 20. Looked up from germline, CDR1 is SGHRS and CDR2 is YFSETQ. CDR3 region: CASAFSDRLRDEQYF. The CDR3 coding sequence is TGCGCCAGCGCCTTTTCGGACAGGCTCCGTGATGAGCAGTACTTC.

The chain couples TRBV6-2 or TRBV6-3 to TRBJ1-2; D gene uncertain. The CDR3 extends over 14 amino acids. Germline CDR1 reads MNHEY; CDR2 reads SVGEGT. V was cut by 9 bases and J by 0 bases, with 14 bases left in between. CDR3 sequence reads: CASGDPRANYGYTF. CDR3 in DNA: TGTGCCAGTGGGGATCCCAGAGCTAACTATGGCTACACCTTC.

The gene calls are TRBV20-1 and TRBJ2-7; weak D call: TRBD2 (7 bases). V was cut by 1 base and J by 0 bases, with 16 bases left in between. The length of the CDR3 is 16 residues. CDR1 and CDR2 from the germline V gene are DFQATT and SNEGSKA (reference sequence). CDR3 sequence: CSARGSGGGPSYEQYF. For the CDR3, the DNA is TGCAGTGCTAGAGGGTCGGGCGGGGGCCCCTCCTACGAGCAGTACTTC.

This clonotype was recorded a few times. V gene TRBV7-3 combines with J gene TRBJ1-1; 9 bases align to TRBD1. Germline V gene lookup returns CDR1 SGHTA and CDR2 FQGTGA. CDR3 length equals 16 residues. V dropped 5 bases and J dropped 0; count of bases not matched to a gene: 7. The CDR3 region is CASSPGTGIMNTEAFF. The CDR3 coding sequence is TGTGCCAGCAGCCCCGGGACAGGGATTATGAACACTGAAGCTTTCTTT.

J is TRBJ2-5 and V is TRBV3-1; 11 bases agree with TRBD2. Germline trimming cut 7 bases from V and 4 bases from J; bases unmatched to any gene: 8. The germline V gene encodes CDR1 LGHDT and CDR2 YNNKEL (reference sequence). There are 15 residues in the CDR3. The chain's CDR3 is CASISTTSGGETQYF. DNA for the CDR3: TGTGCCAGCATCTCGACAACTAGCGGGGGAGAGACCCAGTACTTC.

This clonotype was detected only a few times. DNA of the CDR3: TGTGCCAGCAGATTCCAGCCTCAGAACACTGAAGCTTTCTTT. Protein sequence: CASRFQPQNTEAFF. The chain joins TRBV6-4 to TRBJ1-1; D remains unclear. V was clipped by 6 bases and J by 1 base, with 12 bases between them. The CDR3 is 14 amino acids. CDR1 is MRHNA and CDR2 is SNTAGT in the germline V gene.

J is TRBJ2-7 and V is TRBV6-2 or TRBV6-3, with D possibly TRBD1 on 6 matching bases. This CDR3 region has 13 residues. The germline CDR1 and CDR2 sequences are MNHEY and SVGEGT. Trimming took off 2 bases at V and 4 bases at J, with 9 bases between the two ends. CDR3 region: CASSYDRLYEQYF. The CDR3 bases are TGTGCCAGCAGTTACGACAGGCTGTACGAGCAGTACTTC.

The table lists this clonotype with many counts. The chain has TRBV20-1 and TRBJ2-7, with D possibly being TRBD1 or TRBD2 (5 bases each). Germline loops: CDR1 DFQATT, CDR2 SNEGSKA (reference sequence). There are 15 residues in the CDR3. V was shortened by 3 bases and J by 6 bases, with 21 bases between the two germline ends. The CDR3 loop reads CSASRGLGHQVEQYF. The CDR3 coding sequence is TGCAGTGCTAGCCGCGGACTCGGACACCAAGTCGAGCAGTACTTC.

The chain links TRBV12-3 or TRBV12-4 to TRBJ1-6; unclear D gene. The CDR3 loop spans 14 amino acids. Trimming pared 4 bases from V and 7 bases from J, leaving 11 bases between. CDR3 loop: CASSSLAWNSPLHF. The CDR3 DNA follows: TGTGCCAGCAGTTCCTTAGCTTGGAATTCACCCCTCCACTTT.

CDR3 region: CASSQREPNHVQYF. DNA of the CDR3: TGCGCCAGCAGCCAAAGGGAGCCCAACCACGTGCAGTACTTC. This rearrangement joins TRBV4-1 to TRBJ2-5, with D possibly being TRBD2 (5 bases). This CDR3 contains 14 residues. V was trimmed by 2 bases and J by 11 bases, leaving 18 bases between them. The germline V gene encodes CDR1 MGHRA and CDR2 YSYEKL.